One and the same sample provided the 7 T cell receptor beta chains below, sequenced in a study of post-analysis software for immune sequencing data. These receptors are not linked to any known antigen. Unique molecular identifiers were present in the TCR beta cDNA libraries. In TCRdb, the PCR reads were re-called with MiXCR into one record per CDR3 protein. The sample has hundreds of thousands of distinct CDR3 sequences, roughly 30% seen once. Study outcomes and limitations: About 5 TRBV segments were more frequent in patients than controls; TRBV5-6, TRBV5-1 and TRBV20-1 belonged to this group.

Sequenced material: blood. The receptors come from a girl aged 10 to 17 with multiple sclerosis.

The sample holds one count of this clonotype. The chain joins TRBV11-3 to TRBJ2-1; D may correspond to TRBD1 or TRBD2 (6 bases each). CDR1 and CDR2 from the germline V gene are SGHNT and YENEEA. The CDR3 is made up of 15 amino acids. V lost 8 bases and J 0 bases, leaving 14 bases between the germline ends. CDR3 DNA: TGTGCCAGCTCCGGGGGCGCCCGCTCCTACAATGAGCAGTTCTTC. Translating gives CASSGGARSYNEQFF.

Concerning this clonotype itself: Just one base apart from a much larger clone, this may be a read error. The chain employs TRBV29-1 and TRBJ2-5; unclear D gene. The V gene's germline CDR1 is SQVTM and CDR2 ANQGSEA. Trimming stripped 3 bases from V and 9 bases from J, with 11 bases between. The CDR3 contains 11 residues. This chain's CDR3 is CSVDWSQAQYF. The CDR3 DNA is TGCAGCGTTGACTGGAGCCAGGCCCAGTACTTC.

This clonotype was recorded once. This sequence joins TRBV29-1 and TRBJ2-1, with 8 bases matching TRBD1. From germline, CDR1 is SQVTM and CDR2 ANQGSEA. V shed 3 bases and J 14 bases; nucleotides not matched to a gene: 9. CDR3 size: 12 residues. CDR3 sequence (DNA): TGCAGCGTTGACCGTTCCCGGGACAGGAAGTTCTTC. Protein: CSVDRSRDRKFF.

This clonotype was picked up a small number of times. The chain carries TRBV5-1 and TRBJ2-7; D is ambiguous. Trimming took 0 bases from V and 5 from J, leaving 12 bases between them. Germline V lookup: CDR1 SGHRS, CDR2 YFSETQ. The CDR3 totals 14 residues. CDR3 DNA sequence: TGCGCCAGCAGCTTGGTGTCCCTCGTCGACGAGCAGTACTTC. Residues: CASSLVSLVDEQYF. The full variable domain, with the rest looked up from reference TRBV5-1 and TRBJ2-7, is KAGVTQTPRYLIKTRGQQVTLSCSPISGHRSVSWYQQTPGQGLQFLFEYFSETQRNKGNFPGRFSGRQFSNSRSEMNVSTLELGDSALYLCASSLVSLVDEQYFGPGTRLTVT.

This clonotype was found a few times. The chain combines TRBV5-1 with TRBJ2-1, with D perhaps matching TRBD1 or TRBD2 (6 bases each). Per germline, CDR1 SGHRS and CDR2 YFSETQ. The CDR3 has 14 residues. Trimming cost V 4 bases and J 9 bases, with 17 bases left between them. The DNA of the CDR3 is TGCGCCAGCAGCCTTGGAGGGGGTGTGAGTGAGCAGTTCTTC. Translating gives CASSLGGGVSEQFF.

This chain uses TRBV29-1 with TRBJ1-5, with D perhaps TRBD1 (6 bases). The CDR3 sequence is 16 residues long. Per the germline V gene, CDR1 is SQVTM and CDR2 is ANQGSEA. V was clipped by 0 bases and J by 7 bases, with 19 bases between them. The CDR3, as DNA: TGCAGCGTTGAAGATCGATTGGGACGGGGGGGCCAGCCCCAGCATTTT. It is translated as CSVEDRLGRGGQPQHF.

To note about this clonotype: This clone may be a read error of a much larger clone one base away. The rearrangement joins TRBV13 to TRBJ1-1, with TRBD1 as a possible D gene (5 bases). Germline CDR1 reads PRHDT; CDR2 reads FYEKMQ (reference sequence). The CDR3 has 14 amino acids. Trimming left V 6 bases short and J 3 bases short, with 14 bases between. CDR3 nucleotide sequence: TGTGCCAGCAGGCTAGCAGGGTGGGACACTGAAGCTTTCTTT. This translates into CASRLAGWDTEAFF.